Listed below are T cell receptor beta chains from one sample, sequenced in a study of radiotherapy plus CTLA-4 blockade in lung cancer. The assay was immunoSEQ multiplex PCR, and TCRdb's table has in-frame clones only and misses some. The table includes around 100,000 clones, roughly 74% detected once. Specimen: peripheral blood, collected from a patient treated with radiotherapy plus ipilimumab. All receptors derive from a human donor with non-small cell lung cancer who had a partial response to radiotherapy plus ipilimumab. Some clones in this sample may be carry-over from other donors' samples. CDR3s include the opening cysteine and the closing phenylalanine or tryptophan. D genes are given only for firm matches. Clone size is not always given. Where it is, it says once, few, many or a class for expanded clones.

j_call v_call clone_size d_call cdr3_aa cdr3_nt
TRBJ2-3 TRBV7-6 . TRBD2 CASTQGAGLSTDTQYF TGTGCCAGCACCCAAGGAGCGGGACTAAGCACAGATACGCAGTATTTT
TRBJ2-5 TRBV30 once TRBD2 CAWSVPSGMALTETQYF TGTGCCTGGAGTGTACCCAGCGGGATGGCCCTTACAGAGACCCAGTACTTC
TRBJ1-4 TRBV18 once . CASSPGTTREKLFF TGTGCCAGCTCACCGGGGACAACTAGGGAAAAACTGTTTTTT
TRBJ1-1 TRBV6-1 few . CASTPGRFFEAFF TGTGCCAGCACCCCAGGGAGGTTTTTTGAAGCTTTCTTT
TRBJ2-7 TRBV19 . TRBD1 CASRGDRGQQYF TGTGCCAGTAGGGGGGACAGGGGGCAGCAGTACTTC
TRBJ1-1 TRBV7-2 . . CASSPNRAGRDTEAFF TGTGCCAGCAGCCCGAATAGGGCAGGGAGGGACACTGAAGCTTTCTTT
TRBJ2-2 TRBV6-1 . . CASSLQGSGELFF TGTGCCAGCAGTTTACAGGGATCCGGGGAGCTGTTTTTT
TRBJ1-2 TRBV6-1 . TRBD1 CASRTGSNYGYTF TGTGCCAGTCGGACAGGGAGTAACTATGGCTACACCTTC
TRBJ2-5 TRBV28 . TRBD2 CASSAGGPQETQYF TGTGCCAGCAGTGCGGGGGGCCCTCAAGAGACCCAGTACTTC
TRBJ2-7 TRBV7-9 . TRBD2 CASSPGTSGGLEQYF TGTGCCAGCAGCCCCGGGACTAGCGGGGGCCTGGAGCAGTACTTC
TRBJ2-3 TRBV5-6 once . CASSDLKSTDTQYF TGTGCCAGCAGTGACTTGAAGAGCACAGATACGCAGTATTTT
TRBJ2-5 TRBV18 . TRBD2 CASSPPPGGKTQYF TGTGCCAGCTCACCACCTCCGGGGGGGAAGACCCAGTACTTC
TRBJ1-3 TRBV28 . . CASTTSGRSSGNTIYF TGTGCCAGCACCACCTCAGGGCGGAGCTCTGGAAACACCATATATTTT
TRBJ2-1 TRBV27 . . CASSPPQGSYNEQFF TGTGCCAGCAGCCCCCCACAGGGCTCCTACAATGAGCAGTTCTTC
TRBJ2-7 TRBV2 . . CASSGNSGQSYYEQYF TGTGCCAGCAGTGGCAATAGCGGACAAAGTTACTACGAGCAGTACTTC
TRBJ1-2 TRBV7-9 . . CACLPVGGAGANYGYTF TGTGCCTGCCTCCCCGTTGGGGGGGCCGGGGCTAACTATGGCTACACCTTC
TRBJ2-1 TRBV6-5 . TRBD2 CASRPGTSGNNEQFF TGTGCCAGCAGGCCCGGGACTAGCGGAAACAATGAGCAGTTCTTC
TRBJ2-7 TRBV29-1 . TRBD2 CSVGEGGGRAGGEQYF TGCAGCGTTGGAGAAGGCGGCGGGAGGGCCGGGGGCGAGCAGTACTTC
TRBJ2-2 TRBV10-2 . TRBD2 CASGGTSGGNFGTGELFF TGCGCCAGCGGAGGTACTAGCGGGGGGAACTTTGGCACCGGGGAGCTGTTTTTT
TRBJ2-1 TRBV6-1 . . CASSEGDYNEQFF TGTGCCAGCAGTGAGGGCGACTACAATGAGCAGTTCTTC
TRBJ1-2 TRBV19 many . CASSRQGNYGYTF TGTGCCAGTAGTAGGCAGGGCAACTATGGCTACACCTTC
TRBJ2-7 TRBV30 . . CAWSRSTSPRGQYF TGTGCCTGGAGTAGATCAACTAGCCCAAGGGGGCAGTACTTC
TRBJ2-3 TRBV7-3 . TRBD2 CASSLHLAGPTDTQYF TGTGCCAGCAGCTTACACTTAGCGGGACCCACAGATACGCAGTATTTT
TRBJ2-1 TRBV7-3 . . CASSFGVSGGGKQFF TGTGCCAGCAGCTTTGGGGTCTCGGGGGGCGGTAAGCAGTTCTTC
TRBJ2-5 TRBV7-9 . TRBD2 CASSPFLREEETQYF TGTGCCAGCAGCCCCTTCCTGCGGGAGGAGGAGACCCAGTACTTC
TRBJ1-2 TRBV7-2 . . CASSSTGTYGYTF TGTGCCAGCAGCTCGACGGGTACCTATGGCTACACCTTC
TRBJ2-4 TRBV6-1 . . CASSEVPGAPKNIQYF TGTGCCAGCAGTGAAGTCCCAGGCGCGCCCAAAAACATTCAGTACTTC
TRBJ2-5 TRBV6-7 . . CASTLRGTDNF TGTGCCAGCACCCTTCGCGGGACAGACAACTTC
TRBJ2-5 TRBV7-2 . TRBD2 CASSIGLAGGRETQYF TGTGCCAGCAGCATCGGACTAGCGGGGGGGCGGGAGACCCAGTACTTC
TRBJ1-1 TRBV11-2 . . CASSAQQLTTEAFF TGTGCCAGCAGCGCTCAACAGCTTACTACTGAAGCTTTCTTT
TRBJ1-5 TRBV23-1 . . CASGWEYSNQPQHF TGCGCCAGCGGGTGGGAGTATAGCAATCAGCCCCAGCATTTT
TRBJ1-2 TRBV25-1 . . CASSEYGVWGYTF TGTGCCAGCAGTGAATACGGGGTGTGGGGCTACACCTTC
TRBJ2-5 TRBV19 . . CASNPKGRGAQETQYF TGTGCCAGTAACCCGAAGGGCAGGGGGGCTCAAGAGACCCAGTACTTC
TRBJ2-5 TRBV5-4 . . CASSLAAGSETQYF TGTGCCAGCAGCTTGGCGGCGGGGTCGGAAACCCAGTACTTC
TRBJ2-1 TRBV9 once . CASSVGSSYNEQFF TGTGCCAGCAGCGTAGGGAGCTCCTACAATGAGCAGTTCTTC
TRBJ2-1 TRBV5-1 . TRBD2 CASSLAPLAGGKTGFF TGCGCCAGCAGCTTGGCGCCGCTAGCGGGAGGGAAGACGGGGTTCTTC
TRBJ2-2 TRBV2 once . CASSDSRIGGELFF TGTGCCAGCAGTGATTCCAGGATAGGCGGGGAGCTGTTTTTT
TRBJ1-3 TRBV7-6 . . CASTARASGNTIYF TGTGCCAGCACCGCGAGGGCCTCTGGAAACACCATATATTTT
TRBJ2-1 TRBV25-1 . TRBD1 CASKGDRVNEQFF TGTGCCAGCAAGGGGGACAGGGTCAATGAGCAGTTCTTC
TRBJ1-1 TRBV7-8 . . CASSLGFRGVNTEAFF TGTGCCAGCAGCTTAGGTTTTAGGGGCGTGAACACTGAAGCTTTCTTT
TRBJ2-1 TRBV6-1 few TRBD1 CASSADRGDGEQFF TGTGCCAGCAGTGCTGACAGGGGAGACGGTGAGCAGTTCTTC
TRBJ2-5 TRBV5-1 . . CASSFRQDQETQYF TGCGCCAGCAGCTTTCGACAGGATCAAGAGACCCAGTACTTC
TRBJ2-1 TRBV4-2 . TRBD2 CASSQNSGTSAPNEQFF TGTGCCAGCAGCCAAAATTCCGGGACTAGCGCACCCAATGAGCAGTTCTTC
TRBJ2-1 TRBV28 . TRBD2 CASRSARTSGNNEQFF TGTGCCAGCAGGTCTGCCAGGACTAGCGGAAACAATGAGCAGTTCTTC
TRBJ2-6 TRBV28 . . CASSTLPAGANVLTF TGTGCCAGCAGTACCCTACCCGCTGGGGCCAACGTCCTGACTTTC
TRBJ2-1 TRBV9 . TRBD2 CASSSGLVGEQFF TGTGCCAGCAGCTCCGGACTAGTTGGTGAGCAGTTCTTC
TRBJ2-4 TRBV5-1 . . CASSLILGDIQYF TGCGCCAGCAGCTTGATCCTAGGGGACATTCAGTACTTC
TRBJ2-3 TRBV6-5 few . CASSAILVNTQYF TGTGCCAGCAGTGCGATACTAGTCAATACGCAGTATTTT
TRBJ2-3 TRBV27 . . CASRQSGAGFEADTQYF TGTGCCAGCAGACAAAGCGGTGCGGGTTTTGAGGCAGATACGCAGTATTTT
TRBJ1-1 TRBV6-1 . . CASSGATGRAEAFF TGTGCCAGCAGTGGGGCTACAGGGCGCGCTGAAGCTTTCTTT
TRBJ1-2 TRBV9 . . CASRGGGGLNYGYTF TGTGCCAGCAGGGGGGGAGGGGGTCTAAACTATGGCTACACCTTC
TRBJ2-2 TRBV7-9 once . CASAWSGNTGELFF TGTGCCAGCGCATGGTCAGGGAACACCGGGGAGCTGTTTTTT
TRBJ2-7 TRBV7-2 . . CASSLEGAVGYEQYF TGTGCCAGCAGCTTAGAAGGGGCGGTGGGGTACGAGCAGTACTTC
TRBJ2-6 TRBV2 few . CASSRDSSGANVLTF TGTGCCAGCAGTCGCGACAGCTCTGGGGCCAACGTCCTGACTTTC
TRBJ1-6 TRBV5-6 . . CASSFSNSPLHF TGTGCCAGCAGCTTTAGTAATTCACCCCTCCACTTT
TRBJ1-1 TRBV18 once . CASSPLPTQSKNTEAFF TGTGCCAGCTCACCGCTCCCCACACAGAGTAAGAACACTGAAGCTTTCTTT
TRBJ1-1 TRBV7-6 . TRBD1 CASSLGTGQGEAFF TGTGCCAGCAGCTTAGGTACGGGACAGGGAGAAGCTTTCTTT
TRBJ2-2 TRBV6-9 . . CASGGSGLAGELFF TGTGCCAGCGGTGGATCAGGGTTGGCCGGGGAGCTGTTTTTT